This TCR beta chain derives from a study of shared clonotypes between healthy human individuals. Study-level background: Donors had three CD4 naive, three CD4 memory, two CD8 naive and one CD8 memory plate apiece.

CDR3 size: 14 residues. Germline V gene data show CDR1 as MNHNY and CDR2 as SVGAGI (reference sequence). V shed 5 bases, J shed 4 bases, and the junction held 5 bases outside the gene matches. Study-wide findings and caveats: On the whole, naive subsets had larger estimated richness than memory subsets had.

Of note for this clone: Its matching antigen is unknown.

TCRdb keeps only in-frame clones here, not all; method: immunoSEQ multiplex PCR. In the table there are about 2,200,000 clones, 85% to 95% of which are singletons. CD45RO-negative cells were positively selected for CCR7, leaving out terminally differentiated effector memory CD45RA+ cells. The chain combines TRBV6-6 with TRBJ1-2; 9 nucleotides match TRBD1. The receptor was isolated from a man between 18 and 35 years old in good health. Some clones in this sample may be carry-over from other donors' samples. Material: naive CD8+ T cells from PBMCs. In nucleotides, the CDR3 is TGTGCCAGCAGTCCGGACAGGGGTTCCTATGGCTACACCTTC. This translates into CASSPDRGSYGYTF.